This T cell receptor beta chain appears in the sequencing data of a study of molecular identifiers for immune sequencing clone quantification. Overall study findings and caveats: Effector cells had over 97% of their molecules in clones above 20 RNA copies, while naive cells had under 1%.

The naive CD8 libraries originated from between roughly 18,000 and 1,100,000 sorted cells and drew on 10%, 30% or 50% RNA. The CD8+CD4-CCR7+CD45RA+ phenotype defined the sorted naive CD8 T cells. Per germline, CDR1 SGHAT and CDR2 FQDESV (reference sequence). The CDR3 length is 15 residues. V gave up 4 bases and J gave up 2 bases, with 12 bases separating them. It was with previously described methods and listed TCR primers that bulk TCR libraries were made. TCRdb ran MiXCR on the PCR reads and lists one entry per CDR3 protein. Of hundreds of thousands of distinct CDR3 sequences in the sample, approximately 24% were seen once. This clonotype was observed a handful of times. Its antigen is not known.

The V gene is TRBV11-1, the J gene TRBJ2-1; TRBD1 might be the D (5 bases). Material for sequencing was naive CD8+ T cells from blood, with Jurkat cell RNA spiked in. Sample subset: FACS-sorted CD8+CD4-CCR7+CD45RA+ naive T cells. This sequence originates from a human donor in good health. Some libraries in this study had Jurkat cell RNA spiked in. This CDR3 is CASSSRVLAYNEQFF. CDR3 nucleotides: TGTGCCAGCAGCTCCAGGGTCCTTGCCTACAATGAGCAGTTCTTC.